Listed here are 26 T cell receptor beta chains from one sample, sequenced in a study of beta chain features in type 1 diabetes. Study-wide points: The study found moderately but significantly shorter TCRB CDR3s in all four CD4+ subsets of Type 1 diabetes patients.

The sequenced template was cDNA made from the entire isolated RNA. This table comes from immunoSEQ multiplex PCR, and its TCRdb copy is limited to in-frame clones, with some not included. The sample consists of over 600,000 clones, roughly 12% of them appearing once. These TCRs are of unknown antigen specificity. The sample consisted of naive CD4+ T cells from blood. These receptors came from a young man with type 1 diabetes.

This clone was detected only a few times. The V and J genes are TRBV5-1 and TRBJ1-6; TRBD1 matches at 9 bases. Germline loops: CDR1 SGHRS, CDR2 YFSETQ. J lost 7 bases, V lost 3 bases, and 5 bases had no gene match. CDR3 length: 15 amino acids. The DNA of the CDR3 is TGCGCCAGCAGCTGGACAGGGGATAAGAATTCACCCCTCCACTTT. This codes for CASSWTGDKNSPLHF.

The chain has TRBV4-3 and TRBJ2-5, with 9 bases matching TRBD1. Germline V lookup: CDR1 LGHNA, CDR2 YSLEER. There are 15 residues in the CDR3. J lost 5 bases, V lost 4 bases, and 8 bases had no gene match. The CDR3 coding sequence is TGCGCCAGCAGCCTCATACAGGGGGCCGGTGAGACCCAGTACTTC. Translated, it gives CASSLIQGAGETQYF.

This clone occurred a few times. The J gene is TRBJ2-3, the V gene TRBV29-1, with D perhaps matching TRBD1 (6 bases). The CDR3 totals 13 residues. Germline V gene lookup returns CDR1 SQVTM and CDR2 ANQGSEA. V dropped 5 bases and J dropped 2 bases, with 11 bases sitting between them. The DNA of the CDR3 is TGCAGCGTTCGGGGACAACTCACAGATACGCAGTATTTT. Protein: CSVRGQLTDTQYF.

This clone was counted between two and nine times. This sequence joins TRBV30 and TRBJ1-2; D remains unclear. Deletions cut 1 base from V and 2 bases from J, with 5 bases between. The CDR3 is made up of 12 amino acids. Germline CDR1 is GTSNPN and CDR2 is SVGIG (reference sequence). CDR3 sequence: CAWSAQNYGYTF. The CDR3 DNA is TGTGCCTGGAGTGCACAGAACTATGGCTACACCTTC.

The chain links TRBV10-3 to TRBJ1-2, with 9 bases that match TRBD1. Germline V gene sequence: CDR1 ENHRY, CDR2 SYGVKD. The CDR3 contains 15 residues. Trimming removed 4 bases from V and 6 bases from J; junction bases left unmatched: 9. The CDR3 loop reads CAISVGDRDFDGYTF. Here the CDR3 DNA reads TGTGCCATCAGTGTCGGGGACAGGGATTTTGATGGCTACACCTTC.

The rearrangement joins TRBV6-6 to TRBJ2-4; 9 bases line up with TRBD1. Germline V gives CDR1 MNHNY, CDR2 SVGAGI (reference sequence). This CDR3 comprises 16 residues. The ends lost 5 bases at V and 7 bases at J; junction bases unmatched: 12. CDR3 residues: CASSTQGADFRNIQYF. The CDR3 DNA is TGTGCCAGCAGTACACAGGGGGCGGATTTTAGGAACATTCAGTACTTC.

The chain combines TRBV7-2 with TRBJ1-1, with TRBD1 matching over 8 bases. J lost 11 bases, V lost 0 bases, and 11 bases had no gene match. Germline loops: CDR1 SGHTA, CDR2 FQGNSA. The CDR3 runs 15 residues. CDR3 protein: CASSLAQGAAVLAFF. The CDR3 nucleotides are TGTGCCAGCAGCTTAGCGCAGGGGGCGGCCGTTTTGGCTTTCTTT.

This clone was recorded a few times. The chain uses TRBV7-6 and TRBJ1-6; 7 bases are a match to TRBD1. V shed 5 bases and J 0 bases; nucleotides not matched to a gene: 4. Germline loops: CDR1 SGHVS, CDR2 FNYEAQ. There are 16 residues in the CDR3. The CDR3 nucleotides are TGTGCCAGCAGCACACGGGACAGCTCCTATAATTCACCCCTCCACTTT. It codes for CASSTRDSSYNSPLHF. Full variable domain (remainder filled in from reference TRBV7-6 and TRBJ1-6): GAGVSQSPRYKVTKRGQDVALRCDPISGHVSLYWYRQALGQGPEFLTYFNYEAQQDKSGLPNDRFSAERPEGSISTLTIQRTEQRDSAMYRCASSTRDSSYNSPLHFGNGTRLTVT.

This chain joins TRBV6-5 and TRBJ2-1; TRBD2 aligns across 7 bases. The CDR3 covers 14 residues. After removal of 5 bases from V and 3 bases from J, the junction contained 4 bases not matched to a gene. Germline CDR1 MNHEY, CDR2 SVGAGI. The CDR3 DNA follows: TGTGCCAGCAGTCCTCGGGGGGTCTACAATGAGCAGTTCTTC. It translates to CASSPRGVYNEQFF.

This sequence joins TRBV7-9 and TRBJ2-7; D is unclear. CDR1 is SEHNR, CDR2 FQNEAQ, per germline (reference sequence). This CDR3 is 10 amino acids long. With 1 base removed from V and 5 bases from J, the gap between germline ends came to 0 bases. The CDR3 nucleotides are TGTGCCAGCAGCTTAGACGAGCAGTACTTC. Residues: CASSLDEQYF.

This clone has only a few counts. The DNA of the CDR3 is TGTGCCAGCAGACGGACAGGGGTGGACTACAATGAGCAGTTCTTC. Translation gives CASRRTGVDYNEQFF. The J gene is TRBJ2-1, the V gene TRBV2, with 9 bases that match TRBD1. The V and J ends lost 6 bases and 3 bases, in that order; junction bases with no gene match: 6. The CDR3 spans 15 residues. Germline CDR1 is SNHLY and CDR2 is FYNNEI. Drawing the rest from reference TRBV2 and TRBJ2-1, the complete variable domain is EPEVTQTPSHQVTQMGQEVILRCVPISNHLYFYWYRQILGQKVEFLVSFYNNEISEKSEIFDDQFSVERPDGSNFTLKIRSTKLEDSAMYFCASRRTGVDYNEQFFGPGTRLTVL.

This sequence joins TRBV4-3 and TRBJ2-1; 11 positions agree with TRBD2. The CDR3 is made up of 16 amino acids. V was clipped by 4 bases and J by 2 bases; unmatched bases: 4. Germline V CDR1 and CDR2: LGHNA, YSLEER. In DNA form, the CDR3 reads TGCGCCAGCAGCCCGGGACTAGCGGCGCCCTACAATGAGCAGTTCTTC. This encodes CASSPGLAAPYNEQFF.

The CDR3 region is CASRDLGGAFLNEQFF. The CDR3 DNA follows: TGTGCCAGCAGGGATCTCGGGGGGGCCTTTTTGAATGAGCAGTTCTTC. The chain recombines TRBV11-2 with TRBJ2-1; TRBD2 agrees at 8 bases. Trimming took 6 bases from V and 7 from J; bases not matched to a gene: 14. The germline gives CDR1 SGHAT, CDR2 FQNNGV. CDR3 length: 16 residues.

A remark on this clone: Other DNA sequences in the sample encode the same CDR3. The gene calls are TRBV4-3 and TRBJ1-5; D is unresolved. CDR1 and CDR2 (germline): LGHNA, YSLEER. With 3 bases removed from V and 0 bases from J, the gap between germline ends came to 6 bases. This CDR3 is built from 14 residues. CDR3 sequence reads: CASSQDYSNQPQHF. The CDR3 nucleotides are TGCGCCAGCAGCCAGGACTATAGCAATCAGCCCCAGCATTTT.

The CDR3 DNA reads TGTGCCAGCAGCCCCGGACTAGCGGTATCCTACAATGAGCAGTTCTTC. Amino acid sequence: CASSPGLAVSYNEQFF. This chain connects TRBV5-5 to TRBJ2-1; 10 bases line up with TRBD2. V gave up 4 bases and J gave up 1 base; unmatched junction bases: 5. The germline gives CDR1 SGHKS, CDR2 YYEKEE (reference sequence). This CDR3 has 16 residues.

This clone appeared a few times. The chain recombines TRBV9 with TRBJ2-1; the D gene is possibly TRBD2 (6 bases). CDR1 and CDR2 from the germline V gene are SGDLS and YYNGEE. This CDR3 comprises 14 residues. The V end lost 4 bases, the J end lost 7 bases, and 15 bases lay between the germline ends. The CDR3 reads CASSSRDWMNEQFF. CDR3 sequence (DNA): TGTGCCAGCAGCTCCCGGGACTGGATGAATGAGCAGTTCTTC.

This rearrangement joins TRBV21-1 to TRBJ1-5. TRBV21-1 is a pseudogene locus. CDR3 length: 15 residues. CDR3 loop: CASSKGGGRDQPQHF. DNA for the CDR3: TGTGCCAGCAGCAAAGGGGGAGGGAGAGATCAGCCCCAGCATTTT.

V is TRBV2 and J is TRBJ2-5; the D gene is possibly TRBD1 (8 bases). The V gene lost 5 bases and the J gene lost 4 bases, with 20 bases spanning the gap. Germline CDR1 and CDR2: SNHLY and FYNNEI. This CDR3 region has 16 residues. CDR3 bases: TGTGCCAGCAGTCGAACCGGACAGGGAGGGATAGAGACCCAGTACTTC. It encodes CASSRTGQGGIETQYF.

The chain uses TRBV6-1 and TRBJ2-2, with a tentative D call TRBD1 (6 bases). The CDR3 contains 16 residues. In germline, CDR1 is MNHNS, CDR2 SASEGT. V was cut by 3 bases and J by 0 bases, with 11 bases left in between. CDR3 nucleotides: TGTGCCAGCAGTGACCATGGACAGCCGAACACCGGGGAGCTGTTTTTT. This codes for CASSDHGQPNTGELFF.

The rearrangement uses TRBV5-1 and TRBJ2-1; the match to TRBD1 covers 10 bases. Germline V gene data show CDR1 as SGHRS and CDR2 as YFSETQ. This CDR3 is built from 13 residues. V lost 6 bases to trimming and J lost 6 bases; unmatched junction nucleotides: 3. The CDR3 DNA follows: TGCGCCAGCACCTGGACAGGGGGCAATGAGCAGTTCTTC. Amino acid sequence: CASTWTGGNEQFF.

Ten or more counts support this clone. The same CDR3 arises from other DNA sequences in this sample as well. V is TRBV4-3 and J is TRBJ1-2, with D possibly being TRBD1 (5 bases). The V and J ends lost 1 base and 3 bases respectively, with 9 bases between them. Germline CDR1 reads LGHNA; CDR2 reads YSLEER. The CDR3 is made up of 14 amino acids. CDR3 loop: CASSQGPGDYGYTF. DNA for the CDR3: TGCGCCAGCAGCCAAGGTCCGGGGGACTATGGCTACACCTTC.

The chain employs TRBV7-2 and TRBJ2-7, with D possibly matching TRBD2 (6 bases). Germline CDR1 is SGHTA and CDR2 is FQGNSA. V lost 5 bases and J lost 4, with 15 bases in between. This CDR3 contains 14 residues. In DNA, the CDR3 is TGTGCCAGCAGCGCGGGACTGAATACATACGAGCAGTACTTC. Translation: CASSAGLNTYEQYF.

This clone has more than one count but fewer than ten. V gene TRBV19 combines with J gene TRBJ2-1; 8 bases are shared with TRBD1. CDR1 and CDR2 from the germline V gene are LNHDA and SQIVND (reference sequence). V lost 10 bases and J lost 5; bases outside the gene matches: 10. The CDR3 consists of 14 residues. The CDR3 here is CAKNPGQVDNEQFF. The DNA of the CDR3 is TGTGCCAAAAATCCGGGACAGGTTGACAATGAGCAGTTCTTC.

J is TRBJ2-1 and V is TRBV5-1; unclear D gene. The CDR3 is made up of 15 amino acids. Germline values: CDR1 SGHRS, CDR2 YFSETQ. V lost 4 bases and J 5 bases, leaving 16 bases between the germline ends. The CDR3 DNA sequence: TGCGCCAGCAGCCCGGCAGGTGTACCTAACAATGAGCAGTTCTTC. It translates to CASSPAGVPNNEQFF.

This clone was counted a few times. J is TRBJ2-5 and V is TRBV7-9; TRBD1 matches 9 bases. The CDR3 loop spans 18 amino acids. Per the germline V gene, CDR1 is SEHNR and CDR2 is FQNEAQ (reference sequence). The trim removed 3 bases at V and 2 bases at J, leaving 13 bases unmatched. The CDR3 here is CASSLGNTGTGPQETQYF. The CDR3 DNA reads as TGTGCCAGCAGCTTGGGGAATACCGGGACAGGGCCTCAAGAGACCCAGTACTTC.

This clone was seen a handful of times. V usage is TRBV29-1 and J usage is TRBJ1-6; D unresolved. V was shortened by 6 bases and J by 8 bases, with 23 bases between the two germline ends. Germline CDR1 and CDR2: SQVTM and ANQGSEA. The CDR3 is 16 residues long. CDR3 amino acids: CSVGEISSPLDSPLHF. The CDR3 bases are TGCAGCGTGGGTGAAATATCATCTCCCCTTGATTCACCCCTCCACTTT.